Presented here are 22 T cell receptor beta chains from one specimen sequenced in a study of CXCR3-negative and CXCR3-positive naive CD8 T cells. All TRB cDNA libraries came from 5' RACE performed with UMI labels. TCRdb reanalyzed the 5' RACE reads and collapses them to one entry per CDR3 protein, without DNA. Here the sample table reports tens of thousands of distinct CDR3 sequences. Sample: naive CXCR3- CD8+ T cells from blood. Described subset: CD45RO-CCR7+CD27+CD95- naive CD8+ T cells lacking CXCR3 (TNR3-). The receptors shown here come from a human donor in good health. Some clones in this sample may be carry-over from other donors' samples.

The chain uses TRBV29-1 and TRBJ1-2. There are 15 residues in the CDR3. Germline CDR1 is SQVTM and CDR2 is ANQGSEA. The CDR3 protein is CSVDRTDKQDYGYTF.

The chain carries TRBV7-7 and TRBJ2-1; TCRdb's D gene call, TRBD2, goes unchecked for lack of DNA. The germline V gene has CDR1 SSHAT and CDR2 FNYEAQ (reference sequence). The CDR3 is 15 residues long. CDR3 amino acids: CAGSEDYTPFNEQFF. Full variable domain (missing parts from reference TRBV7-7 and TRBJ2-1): GAGVSQSPRYKVTKRGQDVTLRCDPISSHATLYWYQQALGQGPEFLTYFNYEAQPDKSGLPSDRFSAERPEGSISTLTIQRTEQRDSAMYRCAGSEDYTPFNEQFFGPGTRLTVL.

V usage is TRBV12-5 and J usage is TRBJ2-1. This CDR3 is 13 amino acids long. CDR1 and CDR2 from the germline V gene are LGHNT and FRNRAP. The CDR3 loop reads CASGQGSYNEQFF.

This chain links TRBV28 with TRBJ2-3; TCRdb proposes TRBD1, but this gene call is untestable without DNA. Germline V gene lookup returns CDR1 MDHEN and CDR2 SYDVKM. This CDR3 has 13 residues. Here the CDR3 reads CASSLWGGARPYF. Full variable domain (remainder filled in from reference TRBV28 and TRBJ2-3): DVKVTQSSRYLVKRTGEKVFLECVQDMDHENMFWYRQDPGLGLRLIYFSYDVKMKEKGDIPEGYSVSREKKERFSLILESASTNQTSMYLCASSLWGGARPYFGPGTRLTVL.

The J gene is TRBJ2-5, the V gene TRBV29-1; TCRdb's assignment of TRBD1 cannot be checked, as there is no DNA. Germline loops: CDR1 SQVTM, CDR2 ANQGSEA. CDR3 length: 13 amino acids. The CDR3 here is CSVEWGAQETQYF.

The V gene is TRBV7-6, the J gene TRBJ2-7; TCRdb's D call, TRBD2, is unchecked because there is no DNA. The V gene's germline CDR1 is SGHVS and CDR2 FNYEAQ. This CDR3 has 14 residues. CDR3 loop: CASSLGGGEGEQYF.

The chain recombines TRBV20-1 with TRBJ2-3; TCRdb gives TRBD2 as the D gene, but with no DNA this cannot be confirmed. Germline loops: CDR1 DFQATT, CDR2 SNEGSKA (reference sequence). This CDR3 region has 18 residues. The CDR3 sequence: CSATRHLSLAGSTDTQYF.

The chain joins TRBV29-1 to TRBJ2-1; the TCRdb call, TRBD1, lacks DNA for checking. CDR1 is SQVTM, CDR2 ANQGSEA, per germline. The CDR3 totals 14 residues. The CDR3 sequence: CSGDLGTGVLEQFF.

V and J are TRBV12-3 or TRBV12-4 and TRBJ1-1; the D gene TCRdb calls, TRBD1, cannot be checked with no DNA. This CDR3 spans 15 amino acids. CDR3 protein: CATSPGPTMNTEAFF.

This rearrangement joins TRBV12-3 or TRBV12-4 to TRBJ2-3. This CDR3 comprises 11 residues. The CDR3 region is CASTSTDTQYF.

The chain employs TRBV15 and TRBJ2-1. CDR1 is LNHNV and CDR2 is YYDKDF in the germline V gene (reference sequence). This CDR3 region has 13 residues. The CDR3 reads CATGGETYNEQFF.

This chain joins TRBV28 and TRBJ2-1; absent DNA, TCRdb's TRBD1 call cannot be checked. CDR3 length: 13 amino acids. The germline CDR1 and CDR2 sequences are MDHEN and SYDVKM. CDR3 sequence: CASSFTTGTKQFF.

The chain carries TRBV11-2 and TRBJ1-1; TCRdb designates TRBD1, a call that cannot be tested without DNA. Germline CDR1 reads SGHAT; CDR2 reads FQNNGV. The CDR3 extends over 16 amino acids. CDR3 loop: CASSPQRGTMNTEAFF.

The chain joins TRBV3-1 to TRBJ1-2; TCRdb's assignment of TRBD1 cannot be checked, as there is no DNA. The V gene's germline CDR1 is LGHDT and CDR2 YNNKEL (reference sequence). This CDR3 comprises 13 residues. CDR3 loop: CASSRDGNYGYTF.

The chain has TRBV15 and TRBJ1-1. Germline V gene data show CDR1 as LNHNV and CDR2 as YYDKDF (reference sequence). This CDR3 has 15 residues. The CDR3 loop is CATSSTQGFFTEAFF.

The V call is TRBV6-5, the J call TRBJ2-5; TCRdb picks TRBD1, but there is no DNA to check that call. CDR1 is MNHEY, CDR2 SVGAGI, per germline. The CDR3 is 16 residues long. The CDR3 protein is CASSTTGIGIGETQYF.

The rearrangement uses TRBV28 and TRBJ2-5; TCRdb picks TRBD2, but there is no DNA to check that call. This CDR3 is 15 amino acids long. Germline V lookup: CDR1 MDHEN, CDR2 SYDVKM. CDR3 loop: CASRAAAYPPETQYF.

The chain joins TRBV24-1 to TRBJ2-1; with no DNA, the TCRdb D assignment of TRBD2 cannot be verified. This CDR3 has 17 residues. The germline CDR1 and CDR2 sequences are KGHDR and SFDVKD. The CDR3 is CATSDSASGTSYNEQFF.

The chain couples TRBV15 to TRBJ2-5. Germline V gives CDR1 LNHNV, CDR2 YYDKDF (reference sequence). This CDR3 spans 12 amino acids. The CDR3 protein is CATSRAKETQYF.

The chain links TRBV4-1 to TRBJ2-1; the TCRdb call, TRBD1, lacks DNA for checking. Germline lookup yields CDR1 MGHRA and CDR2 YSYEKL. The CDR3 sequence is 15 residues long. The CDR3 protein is CASSQVDRGAVEQFF.

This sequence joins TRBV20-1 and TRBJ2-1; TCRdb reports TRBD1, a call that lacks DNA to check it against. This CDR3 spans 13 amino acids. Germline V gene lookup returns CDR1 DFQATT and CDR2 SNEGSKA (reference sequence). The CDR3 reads CSPRVPDYNEQFF.

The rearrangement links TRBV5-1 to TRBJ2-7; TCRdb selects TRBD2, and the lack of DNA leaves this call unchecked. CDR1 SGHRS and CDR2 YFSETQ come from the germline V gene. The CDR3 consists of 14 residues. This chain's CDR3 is CASSLVSGADEQYF.